The clone carrying this T cell receptor (beta chain) was counted a few times. The antigen remains unidentified. Germline V gives CDR1 LGHNA, CDR2 YSLEER. The CDR3 is made up of 14 amino acids. After removal of 4 bases from V and 7 bases from J, the junction contained 10 bases not matched to a gene. Repertoires were generated with immunoSEQ multiplex PCR, while TCRdb's copy carries only in-frame clones and drops some. The repertoire consists of under 5,500 clones, with about 80% occurring once and the leading ten covering roughly 14%. The sample is drawn from a study of immune evolution from preneoplasia to lung adenocarcinoma. Between the mid-2010s and the late 2010s, patients underwent resection in Japan or China. Study-wide results and limits: Top clone frequencies peaked in normal lung, apparently declining through invasive adenocarcinoma.

The TCR comes from a person between 45 and 75 years old with lung adenocarcinoma. Sequenced: FFPE normal lung tissue adjacent to the tumor. The rearrangement links TRBV4-3 to TRBJ2-7; 7 nucleotides align to TRBD1. CDR3 region: CASSRRQGTGEQYF. CDR3 DNA sequence: TGCGCCAGCAGCCGTCGACAGGGAACGGGAGAGCAGTACTTC.